These T cell receptor beta chains were read from a single sample in a study of CD8+ T cells in alopecia areata. Profiled with immunoSEQ multiplex PCR; TCRdb holds only in-frame clones, not every one. The sample carries approximately 200,000 clones, about 40% recorded once. The sample in question was CD4+ T cells sorted from blood, obtained between weeks 36 and 40, from a patient treated with tofacitinib. The receptors come from a human donor with alopecia areata. Each CDR3 is given with its conserved first and last residue. The D gene is left open where the match is weak. Clone size is given for some rows only: seen once, a few or many times, or a class if the clone is expanded.

j_call: TRBJ1-2
v_call: TRBV30
d_call: NA
clone_size: few
cdr3_nt: TGTGCCTGGACGGCCGCCTATGGCTACACCTTC
cdr3_aa: CAWTAAYGYTF

j_call: TRBJ1-1
v_call: TRBV18
d_call: NA
clone_size: NA
cdr3_nt: TGTGCCAGCTCCGCCGGGCAAAAGACTGAAGCTTTCTTT
cdr3_aa: CASSAGQKTEAFF

j_call: TRBJ1-3
v_call: TRBV19
d_call: NA
clone_size: NA
cdr3_nt: TGTGCCAGTAGTCTCGCCACAGGGTCAGGAGGAAACACCATATATTTT
cdr3_aa: CASSLATGSGGNTIYF

j_call: TRBJ2-5
v_call: TRBV29-1
d_call: TRBD1
clone_size: few
cdr3_nt: TGCAGCGTTGGAGCCGGGACAGGGCCCCAAGAGACCCAGTACTTC
cdr3_aa: CSVGAGTGPQETQYF

j_call: TRBJ2-6
v_call: TRBV9
d_call: NA
clone_size: once
cdr3_nt: TGTGCCAGCAGCCCCCGGGACGGCAGCTCTGGGGCCAACGTCCTGACTTTC
cdr3_aa: CASSPRDGSSGANVLTF

j_call: TRBJ1-1
v_call: TRBV30
d_call: NA
clone_size: NA
cdr3_nt: TGTGCCTGGAGCCACAGCGGGGGGCGAGCTTTCTTT
cdr3_aa: CAWSHSGGRAFF

j_call: TRBJ2-7
v_call: TRBV11-3
d_call: TRBD1
clone_size: NA
cdr3_nt: TGTGCCAGCAGCCTTGCCGGGACAGGGAGTTACGAGCAGTACTTC
cdr3_aa: CASSLAGTGSYEQYF

j_call: TRBJ1-2
v_call: TRBV29-1
d_call: NA
clone_size: few
cdr3_nt: TGCAGCGTCCAGGCCGGGGATGGCTACACCTTC
cdr3_aa: CSVQAGDGYTF

j_call: TRBJ2-3
v_call: TRBV6-5
d_call: NA
clone_size: NA
cdr3_nt: TGTGCCAGCAGAGGACAGACAGATACGCAGTATTTT
cdr3_aa: CASRGQTDTQYF

j_call: TRBJ2-1
v_call: TRBV19
d_call: NA
clone_size: NA
cdr3_nt: TGTGCCAGTAGTTTGAGGGTTGGCGGCAGACAGGTAAATGAGCAGTTCTTC
cdr3_aa: CASSLRVGGRQVNEQFF

j_call: TRBJ1-2
v_call: TRBV20-1
d_call: NA
clone_size: once
cdr3_nt: TGCAGTGCTAGATGGAGGGGCTACACCTTC
cdr3_aa: CSARWRGYTF